A single sample is the source of the 25 T cell receptor beta chains below, sequenced in a study of control samples from healthy donors and cancer patients. Only in-frame clones appear in the TCRdb table, and some are missing; sequencing was by immunoSEQ multiplex PCR. This sample has under 100,000 clones; approximately 91% occur once, and the top ten carry less than 10%. The material sequenced was PBMCs. The receptors originated from a woman between 45 and 65 years old with colorectal cancer.

This clone was counted only a few times. The chain employs TRBV15 and TRBJ1-2, with D possibly matching TRBD1 (6 bases). The CDR3 covers 13 residues. V was shortened by 1 base and J by 3 bases, with 6 bases between the two germline ends. Germline loops: CDR1 LNHNV, CDR2 YYDKDF (reference sequence). DNA for the CDR3: TGTGCCACCAGCAGAGGACAGGACTATGGCTACACCTTC. Protein: CATSRGQDYGYTF.

In its sample, this clone was seen a few times. The V and J genes are TRBV7-2 and TRBJ2-1; D is possibly TRBD2 (5 bases). The CDR3 covers 15 residues. Trimming took off 1 base at V and 6 bases at J, with 13 bases between the two ends. CDR1 is SGHTA, CDR2 FQGNSA, per germline. Here the CDR3 reads CASSLDRAGFNEQFF. The CDR3 DNA reads TGTGCCAGCAGCTTAGATCGGGCGGGCTTCAATGAGCAGTTCTTC.

This chain links TRBV7-6 with TRBJ2-1; D may be TRBD1 (6 bases). This CDR3 comprises 16 residues. Between the trimmed V and J ends, which lost 5 bases and 0 bases, there was a span of 14 bases. Germline assignment: CDR1 SGHVS and CDR2 FNYEAQ. CDR3 loop: CASSVTGPHSYNEQFF. The DNA of the CDR3 is TGTGCCAGCAGCGTAACAGGGCCGCACTCCTACAATGAGCAGTTCTTC.

V and J are TRBV6-5 and TRBJ1-2; D might be TRBD1 (5 bases). Deletions cut 4 bases from V and 4 bases from J, with 16 bases between. The V gene's germline CDR1 is MNHEY and CDR2 SVGAGI. The CDR3 extends over 15 amino acids. The CDR3 reads CASSSPVGVFYGYTF. In nucleotides, the CDR3 is TGTGCCAGCAGTTCCCCAGTGGGGGTATTCTATGGCTACACCTTC.

This clone was counted a few times. Different DNA sequences within this sample yield the same CDR3. This chain connects TRBV27 to TRBJ1-5; D is unresolved. The CDR3 is 12 residues long. V was pared by 5 bases and J by 3 bases, with 5 bases between. Germline V gives CDR1 MNHEY, CDR2 SMNVEV (reference sequence). In nucleotides, the CDR3 is TGTGCCAGCAGTCACAACAATCAGCCCCAGCATTTT. This codes for CASSHNNQPQHF.

V gene TRBV7-2 combines with J gene TRBJ2-2; D is perhaps TRBD2 (6 bases). V was shortened by 3 bases and J by 1 base, with 9 bases between the two germline ends. The CDR3 totals 15 residues. The V gene's germline CDR1 is SGHTA and CDR2 FQGNSA. The CDR3 nucleotides read TGTGCCAGCAGCTTGGATAGCGGGAACACCGGGGAGCTGTTTTTT. Amino acid sequence: CASSLDSGNTGELFF.

The gene calls are TRBV2 and TRBJ2-1; 8 bases agree with TRBD1. This CDR3 is 16 amino acids long. Germline loops: CDR1 SNHLY, CDR2 FYNNEI. V was clipped by 3 bases and J by 4 bases; unmatched bases: 8. CDR3: CASSDYAGGGYNEQFF. The CDR3 DNA reads TGTGCCAGCAGTGATTATGCAGGGGGCGGGTACAATGAGCAGTTCTTC.

This chain connects TRBV11-1 to TRBJ2-5, with D possibly being TRBD2 (5 bases). There are 14 residues in the CDR3. CDR1 and CDR2 from the germline V gene are SGHAT and FQDESV (reference sequence). Trimming removed 1 base at V and 5 bases at J, with 11 bases between. The CDR3 loop is CASSLESGLETQYF. In nucleotides, the CDR3 is TGTGCCAGCAGCTTAGAGAGCGGCCTGGAGACCCAGTACTTC.

This chain joins TRBV5-1 and TRBJ1-2, with no clear D. V shed 0 bases and J shed 8 bases, with 14 bases lying between them. The CDR3 spans 14 residues. Per germline, CDR1 SGHRS and CDR2 YFSETQ. The CDR3 is CASSLGGTRSGYTF. The CDR3 region has the DNA TGCGCCAGCAGCTTGGGCGGAACTAGATCCGGCTACACCTTC.

CDR3 nucleotides: TGTGCCAGCCTAGGAGGTCCTGGAGGGGCAGATACGCAGTATTTT. This gives the protein CASLGGPGGADTQYF. The chain recombines TRBV3-1 (or the pseudogene TRBV3-2) with TRBJ2-3, with D perhaps matching TRBD2 (6 bases). Germline CDR1 is LGHDT and CDR2 is YNNKEL (reference sequence). Trimming stripped 8 bases from V and 4 bases from J, with 19 bases between. The CDR3 sequence is 15 residues long.

The table lists this clone with a count of one. The J gene is TRBJ1-2, the V gene TRBV29-1; a weak D match, TRBD1 (6 bases). CDR3 length: 16 amino acids. V was cut by 4 bases and J by 6 bases, with 24 bases left in between. Germline CDR1 is SQVTM and CDR2 is ANQGSEA. The DNA for the CDR3 is TGCAGCGTTGTAAGTTTCGGACAGCTGAAGGATAATGGCTACACCTTC. It translates to CSVVSFGQLKDNGYTF.

The gene calls are TRBV5-8 and TRBJ1-5; 7 bases fit TRBD1. The CDR3 totals 15 residues. With 0 bases clipped from V and 2 bases from J, the junction kept 2 bases outside the gene matches. Germline V lookup: CDR1 SGHTS, CDR2 YDEGEE. The CDR3 nucleotides are TGTGCCAGCAGCTTGGGACAGGGCGGCAATCAGCCCCAGCATTTT. Its translation is CASSLGQGGNQPQHF.

The chain links TRBV27 to TRBJ1-2, with a tentative D call TRBD1 (6 bases). Trimming left V 2 bases short and J 0 bases short, with 10 bases between. This CDR3 is built from 15 residues. Germline values: CDR1 MNHEY, CDR2 SMNVEV (reference sequence). The CDR3 bases are TGTGCCAGCAGTTTAGAGGGGGAAGCTAACTATGGCTACACCTTC. It codes for CASSLEGEANYGYTF.

The V call is TRBV5-1, the J call TRBJ1-3, with no clear D. In germline, CDR1 is SGHRS, CDR2 YFSETQ. The CDR3 loop spans 13 amino acids. The V and J ends lost 3 bases and 4 bases respectively, with 8 bases between them. The chain's CDR3 is CASSSGGGNTIYF. In DNA, the CDR3 is TGCGCCAGCAGCTCGGGAGGCGGAAACACCATATATTTT.

The V call is TRBV20-1, the J call TRBJ2-1; D call uncertain. Trimming pared 8 bases from V and 6 bases from J, leaving 11 bases between. This CDR3 is 11 amino acids long. Germline V gives CDR1 DFQATT, CDR2 SNEGSKA (reference sequence). The CDR3 DNA follows: TGCAGTTTCCCCCCGCCCAATGAGCAGTTCTTC. Translating it yields CSFPPPNEQFF.

The gene calls are TRBV29-1 and TRBJ1-1; 12 bases are a match to TRBD1. This CDR3 region has 14 residues. CDR1 and CDR2 (germline): SQVTM, ANQGSEA. The junction had 8 bases not matched to a gene; V was cut back by 7 bases and J by 5 bases. This chain's CDR3 is CSAGTGGAGTEAFF. The CDR3 DNA is TGCAGCGCCGGGACAGGGGGCGCGGGAACTGAAGCTTTCTTT.

The rearrangement links TRBV2 to TRBJ2-3; D remains ambiguous. Per the germline V gene, CDR1 is SNHLY and CDR2 is FYNNEI. Trimming took off 2 bases at V and 0 bases at J, with 6 bases between the two ends. The CDR3 sequence is 14 residues long. CDR3 bases: TGTGCCAGCAGTGAATTACTTAGCACAGATACGCAGTATTTT. As protein: CASSELLSTDTQYF.

The CDR3 sequence is CASSQAGQTTEAFF. CDR3 sequence (DNA): TGTGCCAGCAGCCAAGCGGGACAGACGACTGAAGCTTTCTTT. This chain connects TRBV3-1 (or the pseudogene TRBV3-2) to TRBJ1-1; TRBD1 aligns across 7 bases. V dropped 1 base and J dropped 5; count of bases not matched to a gene: 4. The CDR3 sequence is 14 residues long. Germline V gene data show CDR1 as LGHDT and CDR2 as YNNKEL (reference sequence).

The chain recombines TRBV7-9 with TRBJ1-1; 8 nucleotides agree with TRBD1. There are 14 residues in the CDR3. Germline trimming cut 6 bases from V and 4 bases from J; bases unmatched to any gene: 7. Germline lookup yields CDR1 SEHNR and CDR2 FQNEAQ (reference sequence). Here the CDR3 DNA reads TGTGCCAGCAGGTTTCAGGGGGCATCCACTGAAGCTTTCTTT. This encodes CASRFQGASTEAFF.

For this clone: Other DNA sequences within the sample encode an identical CDR3. The CDR3 is CASSHPGRVYGYTF. The CDR3 region has the DNA TGCGCCAGCAGCCACCCGGGTCGCGTTTATGGCTACACCTTC. The J gene is TRBJ1-2, the V gene TRBV4-1; no firm D call. Between the trimmed V and J ends, which lost 3 bases and 5 bases, there was a span of 13 bases. This CDR3 has 14 amino acids. Germline V gene sequence: CDR1 MGHRA, CDR2 YSYEKL.

The rearrangement uses TRBV5-1 and TRBJ1-1; 8 bases match TRBD1. Germline lookup yields CDR1 SGHRS and CDR2 YFSETQ. Trimming at V came to 4 bases and at J to 0 bases, leaving 2 bases not matched to a gene. This CDR3 spans 14 amino acids. The CDR3 DNA is TGCGCCAGCAGCCGGGACAGGATGAACACTGAAGCTTTCTTT. Amino acids: CASSRDRMNTEAFF.

The CDR3 region is CASSQDISGGGTGELFF. CDR3 sequence (DNA): TGCGCCAGCAGCCAAGATATTAGCGGGGGGGGCACCGGGGAGCTGTTTTTT. The V and J genes are TRBV4-3 and TRBJ2-2, with 11 bases lining up with TRBD2. The CDR3 has 17 residues. Losses at the gene ends were 0 bases for V and 4 bases for J; bases not matched to a gene: 4. From germline, CDR1 is LGHNA and CDR2 YSLEER.

This sequence joins TRBV3-1 (or the pseudogene TRBV3-2) and TRBJ1-2; D uncertain. The germline gives CDR1 LGHDT, CDR2 YNNKEL (reference sequence). This CDR3 spans 14 amino acids. V lost 0 bases to trimming and J lost 6 bases, with 11 bases between them. The CDR3, as DNA: TGTGCCAGCAGCCAAGATAGTACGGTGGATGGCTACACCTTC. Its protein is CASSQDSTVDGYTF.

This clone was observed once. The chain has TRBV5-1 and TRBJ1-4, with D tentatively TRBD1 (5 bases). V was cut by 3 bases and J by 8 bases, with 23 bases left in between. The CDR3 covers 17 residues. Germline CDR1 is SGHRS and CDR2 is YFSETQ. The CDR3 DNA follows: TGCGCCAGCAGCTCCGAACCTATACAGGCCCGAGAGGAAAAACTGTTTTTT. This sequence encodes CASSSEPIQAREEKLFF.

The V gene is TRBV13, the J gene TRBJ2-2; D remains unclear. Trimming removed 0 bases from V and 4 bases from J, with 6 bases in between. The CDR3 has 14 residues. CDR1 is PRHDT, CDR2 FYEKMQ, per germline (reference sequence). This CDR3 is CASSLGHRTGELFF. As DNA, the CDR3 is TGTGCCAGCAGCTTAGGGCACCGCACCGGGGAGCTGTTTTTT.